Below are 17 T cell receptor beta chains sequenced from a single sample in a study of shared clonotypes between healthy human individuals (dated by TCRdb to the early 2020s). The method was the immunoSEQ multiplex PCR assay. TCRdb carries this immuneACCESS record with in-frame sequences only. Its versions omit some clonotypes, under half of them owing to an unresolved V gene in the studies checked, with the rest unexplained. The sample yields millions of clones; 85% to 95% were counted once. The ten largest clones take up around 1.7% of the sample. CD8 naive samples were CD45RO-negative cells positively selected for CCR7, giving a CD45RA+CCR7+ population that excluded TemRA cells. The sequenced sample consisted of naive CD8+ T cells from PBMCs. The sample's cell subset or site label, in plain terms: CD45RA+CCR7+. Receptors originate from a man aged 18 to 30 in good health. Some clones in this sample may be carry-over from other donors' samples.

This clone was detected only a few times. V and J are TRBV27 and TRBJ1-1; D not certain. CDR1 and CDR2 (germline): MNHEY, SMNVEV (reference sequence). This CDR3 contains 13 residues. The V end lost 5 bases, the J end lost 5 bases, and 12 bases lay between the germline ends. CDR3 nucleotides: TGTGCCAGCAGTGTAGCTAGCGGGACTGAAGCTTTCTTT. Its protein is CASSVASGTEAFF.

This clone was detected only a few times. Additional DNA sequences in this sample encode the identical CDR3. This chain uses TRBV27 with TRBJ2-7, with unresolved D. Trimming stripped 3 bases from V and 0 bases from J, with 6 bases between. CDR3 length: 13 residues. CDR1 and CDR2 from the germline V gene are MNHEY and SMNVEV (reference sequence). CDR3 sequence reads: CASSLIGSYEQYF. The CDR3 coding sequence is TGTGCCAGCAGTTTGATAGGCTCCTACGAGCAGTACTTC.

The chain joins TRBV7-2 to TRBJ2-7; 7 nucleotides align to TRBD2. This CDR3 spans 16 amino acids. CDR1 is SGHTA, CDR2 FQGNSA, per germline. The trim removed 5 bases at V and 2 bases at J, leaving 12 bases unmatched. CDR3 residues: CASSPPRASGPYEQYF. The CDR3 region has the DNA TGTGCCAGCAGCCCACCGCGGGCTAGCGGACCCTACGAGCAGTACTTC.

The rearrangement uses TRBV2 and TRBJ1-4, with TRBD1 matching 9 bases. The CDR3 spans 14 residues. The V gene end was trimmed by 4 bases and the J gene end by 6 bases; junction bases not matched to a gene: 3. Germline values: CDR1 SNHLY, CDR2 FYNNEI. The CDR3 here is CASSVGTGYEKLFF. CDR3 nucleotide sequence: TGTGCCAGCAGTGTCGGGACAGGGTATGAAAAACTGTTTTTT.

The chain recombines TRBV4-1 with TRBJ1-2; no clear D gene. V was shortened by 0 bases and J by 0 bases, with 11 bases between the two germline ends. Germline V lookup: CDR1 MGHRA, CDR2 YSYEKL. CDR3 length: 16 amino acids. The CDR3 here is CASSQDQSSANYGYTF. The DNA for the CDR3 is TGCGCCAGCAGCCAAGATCAGTCATCCGCTAACTATGGCTACACCTTC.

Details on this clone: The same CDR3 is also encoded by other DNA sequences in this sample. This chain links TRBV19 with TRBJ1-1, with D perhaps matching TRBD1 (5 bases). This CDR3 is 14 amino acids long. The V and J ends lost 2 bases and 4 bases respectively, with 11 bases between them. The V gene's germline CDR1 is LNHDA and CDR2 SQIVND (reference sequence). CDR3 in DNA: TGTGCCAGTAGTATAACCGGGGGGAGCACTGAAGCTTTCTTT. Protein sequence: CASSITGGSTEAFF.

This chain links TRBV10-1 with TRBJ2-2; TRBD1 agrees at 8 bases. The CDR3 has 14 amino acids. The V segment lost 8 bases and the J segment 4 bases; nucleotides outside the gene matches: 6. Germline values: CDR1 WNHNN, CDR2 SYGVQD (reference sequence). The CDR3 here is CASGRTGSTGELFF. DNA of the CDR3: TGCGCCAGCGGTAGGACAGGGAGCACCGGGGAGCTGTTTTTT.

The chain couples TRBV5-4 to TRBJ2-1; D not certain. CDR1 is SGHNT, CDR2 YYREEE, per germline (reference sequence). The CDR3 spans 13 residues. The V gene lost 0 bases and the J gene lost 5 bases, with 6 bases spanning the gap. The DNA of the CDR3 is TGTGCCAGCAGCTTGGGATCGCACAATGAGCAGTTCTTC. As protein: CASSLGSHNEQFF.

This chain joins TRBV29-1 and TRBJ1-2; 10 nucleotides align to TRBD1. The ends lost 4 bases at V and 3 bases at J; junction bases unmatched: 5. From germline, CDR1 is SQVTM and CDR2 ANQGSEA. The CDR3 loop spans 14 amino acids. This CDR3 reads CSVATGTGDYGYTF. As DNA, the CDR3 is TGCAGCGTTGCTACCGGGACAGGGGACTATGGCTACACCTTC.

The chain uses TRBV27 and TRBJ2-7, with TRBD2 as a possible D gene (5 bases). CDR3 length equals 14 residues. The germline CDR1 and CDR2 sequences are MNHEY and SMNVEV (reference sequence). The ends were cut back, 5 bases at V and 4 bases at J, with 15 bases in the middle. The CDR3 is CASSTQGLIYEQYF. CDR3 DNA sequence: TGTGCCAGCAGTACCCAAGGACTCATTTACGAGCAGTACTTC.

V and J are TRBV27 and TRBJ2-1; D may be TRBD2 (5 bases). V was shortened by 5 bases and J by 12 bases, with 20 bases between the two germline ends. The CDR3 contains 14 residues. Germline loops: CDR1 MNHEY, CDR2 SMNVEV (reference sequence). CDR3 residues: CASSPEPRLFPQFF. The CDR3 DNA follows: TGTGCCAGCAGTCCGGAGCCGCGACTATTCCCGCAGTTCTTC.

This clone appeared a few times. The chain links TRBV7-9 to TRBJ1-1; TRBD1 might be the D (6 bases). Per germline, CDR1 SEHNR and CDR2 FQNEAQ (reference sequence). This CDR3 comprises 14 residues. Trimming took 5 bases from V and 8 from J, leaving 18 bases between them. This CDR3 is CASSNTPQDREAFF. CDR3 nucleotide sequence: TGTGCCAGCAGCAATACACCCCAAGACAGGGAAGCTTTCTTT.

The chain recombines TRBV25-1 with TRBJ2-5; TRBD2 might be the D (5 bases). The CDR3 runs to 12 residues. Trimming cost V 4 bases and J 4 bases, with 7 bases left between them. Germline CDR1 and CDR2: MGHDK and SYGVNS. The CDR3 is CASSGSVETQYF. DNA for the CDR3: TGTGCCAGCAGTGGTAGCGTAGAGACCCAGTACTTC.

The CDR3 spells CAISWGGEATTYEQYF. The CDR3 region has the DNA TGTGCCATCAGTTGGGGAGGGGAGGCTACGACCTACGAGCAGTACTTC. V is TRBV10-3 and J is TRBJ2-7, with 7 bases matching TRBD2. The CDR3 loop spans 16 amino acids. V shed 5 bases and J 2 bases; nucleotides not matched to a gene: 12. Germline V gene lookup returns CDR1 ENHRY and CDR2 SYGVKD.

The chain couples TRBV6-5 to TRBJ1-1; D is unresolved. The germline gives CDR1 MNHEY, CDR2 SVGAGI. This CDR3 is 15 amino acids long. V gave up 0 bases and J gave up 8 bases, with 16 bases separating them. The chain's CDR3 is CASSYSPGGVLEAFF. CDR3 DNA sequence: TGTGCCAGCAGTTACTCCCCGGGTGGGGTTTTGGAAGCTTTCTTT.

This CDR3 is CASSLTSGLDTQYF. The CDR3 nucleotides are TGTGCCAGCAGTTTGACTAGCGGACTGGATACGCAGTATTTT. V is TRBV6-5 and J is TRBJ2-3; 9 nucleotides line up with TRBD2. The trim removed 4 bases at V and 6 bases at J, leaving 5 bases unmatched. The CDR3 has 14 residues. CDR1 is MNHEY and CDR2 is SVGAGI in the germline V gene.

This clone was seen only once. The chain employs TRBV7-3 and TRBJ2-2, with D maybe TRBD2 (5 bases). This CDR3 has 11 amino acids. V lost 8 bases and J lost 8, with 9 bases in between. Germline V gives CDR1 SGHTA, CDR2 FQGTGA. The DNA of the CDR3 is TGTGCCAGCGGAGGAAAGGGGGAGCTGTTTTTT. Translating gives CASGGKGELFF.